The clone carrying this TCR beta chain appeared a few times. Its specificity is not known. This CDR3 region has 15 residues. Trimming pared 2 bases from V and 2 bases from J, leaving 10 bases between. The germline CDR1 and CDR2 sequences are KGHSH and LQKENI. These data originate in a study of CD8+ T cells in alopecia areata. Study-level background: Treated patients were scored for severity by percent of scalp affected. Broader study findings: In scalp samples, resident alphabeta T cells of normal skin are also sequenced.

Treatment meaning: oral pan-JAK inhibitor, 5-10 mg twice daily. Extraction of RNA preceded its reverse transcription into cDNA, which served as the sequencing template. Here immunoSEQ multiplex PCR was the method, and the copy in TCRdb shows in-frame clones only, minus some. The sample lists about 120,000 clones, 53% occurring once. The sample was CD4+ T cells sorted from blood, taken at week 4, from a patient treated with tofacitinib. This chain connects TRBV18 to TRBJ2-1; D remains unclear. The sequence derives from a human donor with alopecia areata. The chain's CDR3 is CASSPDWYPYNEQFF. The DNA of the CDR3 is TGTGCCAGCTCACCAGATTGGTATCCCTACAATGAGCAGTTCTTC.